The 27 T cell receptor beta chains reported below all come from one sample, sequenced in a study of blood T cell repertoires in COVID-19. TCRdb's copy holds only in-frame clones and misses some; the assay was immunoSEQ multiplex PCR. Altogether 150,000 to 200,000 clones are present, approximately 81% being singletons, with the ten largest covering about 10%. The specimen sequenced was peripheral blood. These TCRs come from a woman older than 75 with active or convalescent COVID-19.

The chain carries TRBV5-1 and TRBJ1-1, with D perhaps TRBD1 (5 bases). The CDR3 totals 14 residues. V shed 4 bases and J shed 6 bases, with 16 bases lying between them. The germline gives CDR1 SGHRS, CDR2 YFSETQ. CDR3 nucleotides: TGCGCCAGCAGCGTTCTAACAGGCGGGGCTGAAGCTTTCTTT. This gives the protein CASSVLTGGAEAFF. Combining the CDR3 with reference TRBV5-1 and TRBJ1-1 gives the whole variable domain KAGVTQTPRYLIKTRGQQVTLSCSPISGHRSVSWYQQTPGQGLQFLFEYFSETQRNKGNFPGRFSGRQFSNSRSEMNVSTLELGDSALYLCASSVLTGGAEAFFGQGTRLTVV.

This clone was picked up a small number of times. The V gene is TRBV4-2, the J gene TRBJ1-1; 7 positions agree with TRBD1. Trimming took 2 bases from V and 4 from J; bases not matched to a gene: 7. The CDR3 length is 15 residues. Looked up from germline, CDR1 is LGHNA and CDR2 is YNFKEQ. This CDR3 reads CASSQLTGAGTEAFF. CDR3 DNA: TGTGCCAGCAGCCAATTAACAGGGGCCGGCACTGAAGCTTTCTTT.

This chain uses TRBV27 with TRBJ1-1; D gene ambiguous. Trimming shortened V by 5 bases and J by 1 base, and 8 bases separated the two germline ends. The CDR3 is made up of 13 amino acids. Germline V CDR1 and CDR2: MNHEY, SMNVEV (reference sequence). CDR3 region: CASSPSWNTEAFF. CDR3 DNA: TGTGCCAGCAGTCCCTCTTGGAACACTGAAGCTTTCTTT.

The chain couples TRBV20-1 to TRBJ2-5, with TRBD2 matching over 10 bases. Per germline, CDR1 DFQATT and CDR2 SNEGSKA (reference sequence). The CDR3 has 14 residues. Losses at the gene ends were 3 bases for V and 5 bases for J; bases not matched to a gene: 6. Written as DNA, the CDR3 is TGCAGTGCTAGTCGTCCTAGCGGGAGTGAGACCCAGTACTTC. This encodes CSASRPSGSETQYF.

In the case of this clone: This CDR3 is also generated by other DNA sequences in the sample. J is TRBJ1-2 and V is TRBV5-4, with TRBD1 matching over 9 bases. V lost 0 bases and J lost 8; bases outside the gene matches: 5. Germline V gene sequence: CDR1 SGHNT, CDR2 YYREEE (reference sequence). The CDR3 loop spans 14 amino acids. The CDR3, as DNA: TGTGCCAGCAGCTTGGCCGGGACAGGGAACGGCTACACCTTC. It is translated as CASSLAGTGNGYTF.

Concerning this clone itself: Other DNA sequences within the sample encode an identical CDR3. V and J are TRBV5-1 and TRBJ1-1; weak D call: TRBD1 (6 bases). Per the germline V gene, CDR1 is SGHRS and CDR2 is YFSETQ. This CDR3 has 15 residues. The V gene lost 0 bases and the J gene lost 1 base, with 10 bases spanning the gap. CDR3: CASSLGGQGNTEAFF. The CDR3 DNA reads TGCGCCAGCAGCTTGGGGGGGCAAGGGAACACTGAAGCTTTCTTT.

The rearrangement links TRBV6-5 to TRBJ2-1; 14 bases match TRBD2. This CDR3 has 15 amino acids. With 6 bases clipped from V and 5 bases from J, the junction kept 3 bases outside the gene matches. Germline V gene sequence: CDR1 MNHEY, CDR2 SVGAGI. CDR3 nucleotide sequence: TGTGCCAGCAGAGGGACTAGCGGGAGCAACAATGAGCAGTTCTTC. Translation gives CASRGTSGSNNEQFF.

The chain carries TRBV27 and TRBJ2-1; the D gene is possibly TRBD2 (5 bases). Trimming stripped 10 bases from V and 0 bases from J, with 13 bases between. Germline CDR1 is MNHEY and CDR2 is SMNVEV (reference sequence). This CDR3 has 14 residues. CDR3 bases: TGTGCCACATATAGCGCGAGCTCCTACAATGAGCAGTTCTTC. Its protein is CATYSASSYNEQFF.

This clone came up a few times. The chain carries TRBV19 and TRBJ1-1; D is perhaps TRBD1 (5 bases). The CDR3 covers 15 residues. CDR1 and CDR2 from the germline V gene are LNHDA and SQIVND (reference sequence). V lost 5 bases and J lost 1, with 14 bases in between. CDR3 region: CASSLGGGWNTEAFF. For the CDR3, the DNA is TGTGCCAGTAGTCTTGGGGGAGGGTGGAACACTGAAGCTTTCTTT.

The chain combines TRBV28 with TRBJ1-2; a weak D match, TRBD1 (5 bases). V was pared by 8 bases and J by 5 bases, with 12 bases between. The CDR3 consists of 12 residues. CDR1 MDHEN and CDR2 SYDVKM come from the germline V gene. CDR3 residues: CASEVGGYGYTF. CDR3 DNA sequence: TGTGCCAGCGAGGTGGGGGGATATGGCTACACCTTC.

This rearrangement joins TRBV2 to TRBJ1-2; the D gene is possibly TRBD1 (6 bases). CDR1 and CDR2 (germline): SNHLY, FYNNEI. This CDR3 region has 16 residues. Trimming removed 4 bases from V and 3 bases from J, with 18 bases in between. CDR3 amino acids: CASSVMRGGIDYGYTF. CDR3 DNA: TGTGCCAGCAGTGTTATGCGAGGGGGTATCGACTATGGCTACACCTTC. Combining the CDR3 with reference TRBV2 and TRBJ1-2 gives the whole variable domain EPEVTQTPSHQVTQMGQEVILRCVPISNHLYFYWYRQILGQKVEFLVSFYNNEISEKSEIFDDQFSVERPDGSNFTLKIRSTKLEDSAMYFCASSVMRGGIDYGYTFGSGTRLTVV.

The V and J genes are TRBV27 and TRBJ1-6; D not certain. This CDR3 has 17 amino acids. Trimming pared 5 bases from V and 5 bases from J, leaving 19 bases between. CDR1 is MNHEY, CDR2 SMNVEV, per germline (reference sequence). CDR3 sequence reads: CASSPYILSLNNSPLHF. The CDR3 region has the DNA TGTGCCAGCAGTCCGTACATACTAAGCTTGAATAATTCACCCCTCCACTTT.

This chain joins TRBV9 and TRBJ1-5; a weak D match, TRBD1 (6 bases). Per the germline V gene, CDR1 is SGDLS and CDR2 is YYNGEE. V was pared by 2 bases and J by 5 bases, with 14 bases between. The CDR3 extends over 15 amino acids. The CDR3 DNA reads TGTGCCAGCAGCGTTGACGACAGGAGTTATCAGCCCCAGCATTTT. This encodes CASSVDDRSYQPQHF.

The J gene is TRBJ1-5, the V gene TRBV6-6; D gene unclear. The V end was cut by 8 bases, the J end by 4 bases, with 9 bases between. Looked up from germline, CDR1 is MNHNY and CDR2 is SVGAGI (reference sequence). The CDR3 contains 12 residues. CDR3 sequence reads: CASFEPNQPQHF. CDR3 DNA: TGTGCCAGCTTCGAGCCGAATCAGCCCCAGCATTTT.

The chain joins TRBV21-1 to TRBJ1-5; TRBD1, the table's D call, lacks a check against the DNA. TRBV21-1 is labeled a pseudogene. The CDR3 sequence is 16 residues long. This chain's CDR3 is CASSQVADSATQPQHF. The CDR3 nucleotides are TGTGCCAGCAGCCAGGTCGCCGACAGTGCGACTCAGCCCCAGCATTTT.

The rearrangement joins TRBV3-1 (or the pseudogene TRBV3-2) to TRBJ2-1; 8 bases map to TRBD2. The CDR3 runs 17 residues. V was pared by 1 base and J by 0 bases, with 5 bases of the junction left unmatched. The germline V gene encodes CDR1 LGHDT and CDR2 YNNKEL (reference sequence). CDR3 in amino acids: CASSQAGLVSSYNEQFF. In DNA form, the CDR3 reads TGTGCCAGCAGCCAAGCGGGACTAGTCAGCTCCTACAATGAGCAGTTCTTC.

This chain links TRBV19 with TRBJ2-3; 10 bases agree with TRBD2. V gave up 7 bases and J gave up 6 bases; unmatched junction bases: 7. Germline CDR1 reads LNHDA; CDR2 reads SQIVND (reference sequence). CDR3 size: 14 residues. The CDR3 nucleotides read TGTGCCAGTACTCCTAGCGGGAGAGGTGATACGCAGTATTTT. It codes for CASTPSGRGDTQYF.

This sequence joins TRBV6-5 and TRBJ2-7, with 10 bases lining up with TRBD2. CDR1 MNHEY and CDR2 SVGAGI come from the germline V gene. CDR3 length: 16 amino acids. With 2 bases clipped from V and 0 bases from J, the junction kept 4 bases outside the gene matches. CDR3 amino acids: CASSYTSSGSSYEQYF. For the CDR3, the DNA is TGTGCCAGCAGTTACACATCTAGCGGGAGCTCCTACGAGCAGTACTTC.

V usage is TRBV10-3 and J usage is TRBJ1-3, with TRBD1 as a possible D gene (5 bases). CDR3 size: 16 residues. With 4 bases removed from V and 0 bases from J, the gap between germline ends came to 13 bases. Germline CDR1 is ENHRY and CDR2 is SYGVKD. CDR3 sequence: CAISGWGESSGNTIYF. The CDR3 coding sequence is TGTGCCATCAGTGGATGGGGGGAGTCCTCTGGAAACACCATATATTTT.

The chain uses TRBV27 and TRBJ2-7, with 12 bases identical to TRBD1. The V and J ends lost 6 bases and 5 bases, in that order; junction bases with no gene match: 8. This CDR3 has 15 amino acids. Germline V gene sequence: CDR1 MNHEY, CDR2 SMNVEV (reference sequence). This CDR3 reads CASRSGQGAIHEQYF. The CDR3 DNA reads as TGTGCCAGCAGATCGGGACAGGGGGCGATTCACGAGCAGTACTTC.

The chain has TRBV3-1 (or the pseudogene TRBV3-2) and TRBJ2-3; D might be TRBD2 (6 bases). This CDR3 spans 15 amino acids. The germline gives CDR1 LGHDT, CDR2 YNNKEL (reference sequence). Trimming removed 4 bases at V and 1 base at J, with 12 bases between. CDR3 coding DNA: TGTGCCAGCAGCCGAGGGTGGAGGGGCACAGATACGCAGTATTTT. Its translation is CASSRGWRGTDTQYF.

The V gene is TRBV28, the J gene TRBJ2-2, with 8 positions matching TRBD1. This CDR3 has 15 residues. Germline V gene lookup returns CDR1 MDHEN and CDR2 SYDVKM. V lost 5 bases to trimming and J lost 3 bases; unmatched junction nucleotides: 5. The CDR3: CASSPPRGHTGELFF. The CDR3, as DNA: TGTGCCAGCAGTCCTCCCAGGGGGCACACCGGGGAGCTGTTTTTT.

This chain connects TRBV28 to TRBJ2-1; TRBD1 matches at 7 bases. The germline V gene encodes CDR1 MDHEN and CDR2 SYDVKM. CDR3 length: 15 amino acids. Trimming at V came to 6 bases and at J to 5 bases, leaving 10 bases not matched to a gene. The CDR3 region has the DNA TGTGCCAGCAGAATAATCTATGGGACAGACAATGAGCAGTTCTTC. The encoded protein is CASRIIYGTDNEQFF. The complete variable domain, with remaining parts taken from reference TRBV28 and TRBJ2-1, reads DVKVTQSSRYLVKRTGEKVFLECVQDMDHENMFWYRQDPGLGLRLIYFSYDVKMKEKGDIPEGYSVSREKKERFSLILESASTNQTSMYLCASRIIYGTDNEQFFGPGTRLTVL.

Comment on this clone: In the same sample, other DNA sequences code for this CDR3. The chain couples TRBV9 to TRBJ2-6, with a possible D match to TRBD1 (5 bases). Germline loops: CDR1 SGDLS, CDR2 YYNGEE. The CDR3 covers 15 residues. The ends were cut back, 4 bases at V and 0 bases at J, with 8 bases in the middle. The CDR3 DNA reads TGTGCCAGCAGCCTTACAGGCTCTGGGGCCAACGTCCTGACTTTC. It codes for CASSLTGSGANVLTF.

This clone was counted a few times. The chain combines TRBV6-5 with TRBJ2-2; 7 bases are a match to TRBD1. After removal of 7 bases from V and 5 bases from J, the junction contained 10 bases not matched to a gene. The germline V gene has CDR1 MNHEY and CDR2 SVGAGI. The CDR3 spans 15 residues. The CDR3 coding sequence is TGTGCCAGCATGGGGCAGGGGGACCGGACCGGGGAGCTGTTTTTT. Translated: CASMGQGDRTGELFF.

The chain couples TRBV19 to TRBJ2-7; the match to TRBD2 covers 9 bases. Germline CDR1 and CDR2: LNHDA and SQIVND (reference sequence). The CDR3 extends over 15 amino acids. V lost 6 bases and J lost 5; bases outside the gene matches: 11. The CDR3 region has the DNA TGTGCCAGTAGGGGAAATCTAGCGGGAAAGGACGAGCAGTACTTC. The encoded protein is CASRGNLAGKDEQYF.

The chain couples TRBV19 to TRBJ2-1, with D possibly matching TRBD2 (5 bases). Germline loops: CDR1 LNHDA, CDR2 SQIVND (reference sequence). CDR3 length equals 14 residues. The V gene lost 3 bases and the J gene lost 13 bases, with 19 bases spanning the gap. CDR3 sequence: CASSIGGEQSEQFF. The CDR3 DNA sequence: TGTGCCAGTAGTATCGGAGGTGAACAATCGGAACAGTTCTTC.